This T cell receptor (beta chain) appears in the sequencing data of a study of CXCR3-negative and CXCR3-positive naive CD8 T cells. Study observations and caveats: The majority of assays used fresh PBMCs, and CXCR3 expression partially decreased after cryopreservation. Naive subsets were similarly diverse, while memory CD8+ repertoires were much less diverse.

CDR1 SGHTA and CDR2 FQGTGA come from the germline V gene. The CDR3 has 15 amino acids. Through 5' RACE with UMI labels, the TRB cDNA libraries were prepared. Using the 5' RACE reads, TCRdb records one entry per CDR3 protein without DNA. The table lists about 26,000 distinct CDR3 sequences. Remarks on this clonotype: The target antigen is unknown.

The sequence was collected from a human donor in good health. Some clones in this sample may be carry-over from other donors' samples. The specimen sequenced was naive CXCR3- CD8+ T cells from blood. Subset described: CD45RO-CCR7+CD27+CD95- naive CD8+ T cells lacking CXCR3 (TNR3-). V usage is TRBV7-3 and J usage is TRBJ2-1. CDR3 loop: CASSLRQSSYNEQFF.